This entry describes one T cell receptor beta chain. Germline V gives CDR1 LGHDT, CDR2 YNNKEL (reference sequence). The V gene lost 1 base and the J gene lost 1 base, with 9 bases spanning the gap. The CDR3 has 15 amino acids. The data were taken from a study of blood T cell repertoires in COVID-19. The wider study: From T cells, B-cell-depleted T cells, or PBMCs came the material, which was cDNA or gDNA.

Per the study methods: Estimation of nucleated cell counts was performed using reference gene primer amplification. Measured with immunoSEQ multiplex PCR; TCRdb has only the in-frame clones, and not every one. V and J calls and clone size are those listed in that table; D and trimming were worked out from the DNA. The sample has about 140,000 clones; roughly 80% are singletons. Sequenced material: PBMCs or T cells enriched from blood (not recorded which). The TCR was taken from a man aged 40-49 years with acute COVID-19. The V gene is TRBV3-1 (or the pseudogene TRBV3-2), the J gene TRBJ2-3, with D uncertain. Here the CDR3 DNA reads TGTGCCAGCAGCCAAGCCCCCGGAGGCACAGATACGCAGTATTTT. This translates into CASSQAPGGTDTQYF.